These 30 T cell receptor beta chains share one sample of origin, sequenced in a study of T cell clonotyping in hematopoietic cell transplantation. Clones were sequenced by immunoSEQ multiplex PCR, and TCRdb holds only the in-frame ones, with some missing. This sample carries roughly 9,000 clones, 90% to 95% of them seen once, and the ten largest clones take 5.7%. Source: PBMCs, taken 100 days after allogeneic stem cell transplant. Receptors were obtained from a male patient aged 45-59 years who had an allogeneic stem cell transplant from a related donor, so T cells may come from the graft donor. Some clones in this sample may be carry-over from other donors' samples.

The rearrangement joins TRBV11-2 to TRBJ2-7, with TRBD1 identical over 8 bases. This CDR3 comprises 16 residues. The germline V gene encodes CDR1 SGHAT and CDR2 FQNNGV. The J segment lost 3 bases and the V segment lost 0 bases, leaving 7 bases of the junction unmatched. CDR3 sequence (DNA): TGTGCCAGCAGCTTAGATCTGGGGACAGGCTACTACGAGCAGTACTTC. As protein: CASSLDLGTGYYEQYF.

Here the CDR3 reads CASSPTYSEIRQYEQYF. The CDR3 DNA follows: TGTGCCAGTAGTCCAACCTACTCGGAGATCAGACAATACGAGCAGTACTTC. V is TRBV19 and J is TRBJ2-7; no clear D. The V end was cut by 5 bases, the J end by 4 bases, with 24 bases between. The CDR3 runs to 17 residues. Looked up from germline, CDR1 is LNHDA and CDR2 is SQIVND (reference sequence).

This rearrangement joins TRBV5-6 to TRBJ1-2; D may be TRBD1 (5 bases). Germline lookup yields CDR1 SGHDT and CDR2 YYEEEE. This CDR3 has 13 amino acids. With 2 bases removed from V and 2 bases from J, the gap between germline ends came to 7 bases. CDR3 in DNA: TGTGCCAGCAGCTTTGGGGGAAACTATGGCTACACCTTC. It yields the protein CASSFGGNYGYTF.

The chain joins TRBV5-1 to TRBJ2-1; tentative D call: TRBD2 (6 bases). Germline CDR1 SGHRS, CDR2 YFSETQ. V was shortened by 3 bases and J by 4 bases, with 11 bases between the two germline ends. The CDR3 is 14 residues long. CDR3 DNA: TGCGCCAGCAGCTCACCGGGACTTTACAATGAGCAGTTCTTC. Protein product: CASSSPGLYNEQFF.

This chain links TRBV19 with TRBJ1-2, with D uncertain. V lost 2 bases to trimming and J lost 1 base, with 5 bases between them. Germline V CDR1 and CDR2: LNHDA, SQIVND (reference sequence). CDR3 length: 13 residues. CDR3 amino acids: CASSIQVNYGYTF. The CDR3 DNA follows: TGTGCCAGTAGTATACAGGTTAACTATGGCTACACCTTC. Based on the CDR3 plus reference TRBV19 and TRBJ1-2, the full variable domain is DGGITQSPKYLFRKEGQNVTLSCEQNLNHDAMYWYRQDPGQGLRLIYYSQIVNDFQKGDIAEGYSVSREKKESFPLTVTSAQKNPTAFYLCASSIQVNYGYTFGSGTRLTVV.

The chain combines TRBV6-1 with TRBJ1-2, with D hard to call. V lost 4 bases, J lost 1 base, and 4 bases lay in between. The CDR3 sequence is 12 residues long. CDR1 and CDR2 (germline): MNHNS, SASEGT. The chain's CDR3 is CASSVSNYGYTF. CDR3 DNA sequence: TGTGCCAGCAGTGTCAGTAACTATGGCTACACCTTC.

J is TRBJ2-2 and V is TRBV7-3, with a weak D call TRBD1 (6 bases). There are 13 residues in the CDR3. CDR1 is SGHTA, CDR2 FQGTGA, per germline. V dropped 2 bases and J dropped 6 bases, with 7 bases sitting between them. The CDR3 region has the DNA TGTGCCAGCAGCTTAGACAGGTCCGGGGAGCTGTTTTTT. Protein: CASSLDRSGELFF.

The rearrangement uses TRBV6-4 and TRBJ2-3, with 11 bases aligning to TRBD2. The CDR3 is 14 residues long. With V trimmed by 4 bases and J by 9 bases, 6 bases remained unmatched. In germline, CDR1 is MRHNA, CDR2 SNTAGT. DNA of the CDR3: TGTGCCAGCAGTGGTAGCGGGGGGGCCGAGACGCAGTATTTT. It encodes CASSGSGGAETQYF.

The V call is TRBV27, the J call TRBJ1-2; D remains unclear. Germline CDR1 and CDR2: MNHEY and SMNVEV (reference sequence). Trimming took off 5 bases at V and 4 bases at J, with 5 bases between the two ends. The CDR3 sequence is 11 residues long. CDR3 in DNA: TGTGCCAGCAGTAATGCCTATGGCTACACCTTC. Translation gives CASSNAYGYTF.

CDR3 coding DNA: TGTGCCAGCAGCAATAGAATCCAAGAGACCCAGTACTTC. Protein product: CASSNRIQETQYF. The V and J genes are TRBV28 and TRBJ2-5; D is ambiguous. Trimming removed 6 bases from V and 1 base from J, with 9 bases in between. From germline, CDR1 is MDHEN and CDR2 SYDVKM. CDR3 size: 13 residues.

V gene TRBV10-3 combines with J gene TRBJ1-2; TRBD1 agrees at 7 bases. Germline loops: CDR1 ENHRY, CDR2 SYGVKD. This CDR3 is 14 amino acids long. The J segment lost 0 bases and the V segment lost 6 bases, leaving 4 bases of the junction unmatched. CDR3 sequence: CAISSGTANYGYTF. The CDR3 DNA follows: TGTGCCATCAGCTCCGGGACAGCTAACTATGGCTACACCTTC.

Only one count was recorded for this clone. V gene TRBV15 combines with J gene TRBJ1-1, with D possibly matching TRBD1 (6 bases). CDR1 is LNHNV and CDR2 is YYDKDF in the germline V gene (reference sequence). Trimming pared 0 bases from V and 1 base from J, leaving 9 bases between. The CDR3 sequence is 15 residues long. In DNA form, the CDR3 reads TGTGCCACCAGCAGAGAGTTGACAGGGAACACTGAAGCTTTCTTT. This translates into CATSRELTGNTEAFF. The complete variable domain, with remaining parts taken from reference TRBV15 and TRBJ1-1, reads DAMVIQNPRYQVTQFGKPVTLSCSQTLNHNVMYWYQQKSSQAPKLLFHYYDKDFNNEADTPDNFQSRRPNTSFCFLDIRSPGLGDTAMYLCATSRELTGNTEAFFGQGTRLTVV.

This clone turned up a few times. V gene TRBV5-1 combines with J gene TRBJ2-1; D is uncertain. There are 13 residues in the CDR3. Trimming took 0 bases from V and 9 from J, leaving 10 bases between them. Germline CDR1 SGHRS, CDR2 YFSETQ. The CDR3 reads CASSLDRSSEQFF. CDR3 sequence (DNA): TGCGCCAGCAGCTTGGATCGGTCCTCTGAGCAGTTCTTC.

V is TRBV7-2 and J is TRBJ1-3; D not certain. This CDR3 is built from 13 residues. CDR1 and CDR2 (germline): SGHTA, FQGNSA. The germline V and J ends were trimmed by 1 base and 1 base, with 2 bases remaining between them. The CDR3 DNA follows: TGTGCCAGCAGCTTAGGGTCTGGAAACACCATATATTTT. As protein: CASSLGSGNTIYF.

A word on this clone: One end of the junction is discordant with germline, which a read error may explain. This sequence joins TRBV6-1 and TRBJ2-1; possibly TRBD2 for D (5 bases). CDR3 size: 14 residues. Germline V gene data show CDR1 as MNHNS and CDR2 as SASEGT. In nucleotides, the CDR3 is TGTGCCAGCAGCGAAGGACCCGAAACGGGGGAGCAGTTCTTC. Translated: CASSEGPETGEQFF.

Here the CDR3 reads CAWSKEEGALGLPGNTIYF. The CDR3 DNA reads as TGTGCCTGGAGTAAAGAAGAGGGGGCGCTTGGATTACCTGGAAACACCATATATTTT. The V call is TRBV30, the J call TRBJ1-3, with 7 bases lining up with TRBD1. Germline CDR1 is GTSNPN and CDR2 is SVGIG (reference sequence). Trimming cost V 2 bases and J 2 bases; bases outside gene matches: 18. The CDR3 extends over 19 amino acids.

This chain links TRBV6-1 with TRBJ2-6; the D is unclear. The V gene's germline CDR1 is MNHNS and CDR2 SASEGT. Trimming shortened V by 5 bases and J by 2 bases, and 10 bases separated the two germline ends. This CDR3 contains 15 residues. The CDR3 coding sequence is TGTGCCAGCAGTACTGACGAGGCTGGGGCCAACGTCCTGACTTTC. Translation: CASSTDEAGANVLTF.

The chain joins TRBV2 to TRBJ1-5; D may be TRBD1 (5 bases). The CDR3 spans 14 residues. Trimming cost V 4 bases and J 0 bases, with 7 bases left between them. Germline V gene sequence: CDR1 SNHLY, CDR2 FYNNEI. The CDR3 nucleotides read TGTGCCAGCAGTGGACAGAATAGCAATCAGCCCCAGCATTTT. This sequence encodes CASSGQNSNQPQHF.

The V call is TRBV7-2, the J call TRBJ2-7; D call uncertain. Germline loops: CDR1 SGHTA, CDR2 FQGNSA. The CDR3 covers 13 residues. The V gene lost 0 bases and the J gene lost 3 bases, with 6 bases spanning the gap. CDR3 DNA sequence: TGTGCCAGCAGCTTAGCGCAGAGCTACGAGCAGTACTTC. Translated, it gives CASSLAQSYEQYF.

The chain carries TRBV28 and TRBJ2-7; either TRBD1 or TRBD2 may supply D (5 bases each). Per germline, CDR1 MDHEN and CDR2 SYDVKM. This CDR3 comprises 15 residues. V shed 7 bases and J shed 3 bases, with 19 bases lying between them. CDR3 protein: CASTTGTRAFYEQYF. The DNA for the CDR3 is TGTGCCAGCACCACGGGAACCAGGGCGTTCTACGAGCAGTACTTC.

In this sample, this clone turned up once. This chain uses TRBV5-1 with TRBJ2-3; D gene ambiguous. From germline, CDR1 is SGHRS and CDR2 YFSETQ. The V end was cut by 2 bases, the J end by 0 bases, with 4 bases between. The CDR3 is made up of 13 amino acids. The CDR3 is CASSLGSTDTQYF. The CDR3 DNA reads TGCGCCAGCAGCTTAGGGAGCACAGATACGCAGTATTTT.

The chain carries TRBV5-1 and TRBJ2-2; TRBD1 might be the D (6 bases). V lost 7 bases to trimming and J lost 5 bases, with 18 bases between them. Germline V gene data show CDR1 as SGHRS and CDR2 as YFSETQ. This CDR3 spans 15 amino acids. CDR3: CASARRGSGTGELFF. CDR3 nucleotides: TGCGCCAGCGCCCGAAGGGGGAGTGGGACCGGGGAGCTGTTTTTT.

The chain uses TRBV7-2 and TRBJ1-1; TRBD1 might be the D (5 bases). Germline assignment: CDR1 SGHTA and CDR2 FQGNSA. The length of the CDR3 is 13 residues. Trimming stripped 2 bases from V and 4 bases from J, with 8 bases between. The CDR3: CASSLQGTTEAFF. CDR3 sequence (DNA): TGTGCCAGCAGCTTACAGGGTACCACTGAAGCTTTCTTT.

The J gene is TRBJ2-7, the V gene TRBV2; no definite D call. CDR1 SNHLY and CDR2 FYNNEI come from the germline V gene. The CDR3 is made up of 12 amino acids. Trimming stripped 0 bases from V and 6 bases from J, with 6 bases between. This CDR3 reads CASSEALAEQYF. The CDR3 bases are TGTGCCAGCAGTGAAGCTCTCGCCGAGCAGTACTTC.

The V and J genes are TRBV19 and TRBJ1-6; 8 nucleotides line up with TRBD1. Trimming cost V 7 bases and J 9 bases; bases outside gene matches: 5. CDR1 is LNHDA and CDR2 is SQIVND in the germline V gene (reference sequence). The CDR3 sequence is 13 residues long. The CDR3 here is CASIRGHSSPLHF. The CDR3 DNA is TGTGCCAGTATCAGGGGGCATAGTTCACCCCTCCACTTT.

This clone occurred once. Relative to the germline gene, one junction end is altered; a read error may explain this. The gene calls are TRBV5-1 and TRBJ2-4; D is possibly TRBD2 (6 bases). Germline lookup yields CDR1 SGHRS and CDR2 YFSETQ. The CDR3 covers 12 residues. CDR3 nucleotide sequence: TGCGCCAGCAGCTTGGGGGGGGACCTCGTCGCCTTC. Protein: CASSLGGDLVAF.

The chain couples TRBV10-3 to TRBJ2-7; TRBD1 is a possible D gene (6 bases). The CDR3 has 17 amino acids. The V and J ends lost 2 bases and 1 base respectively, with 18 bases between them. Germline V CDR1 and CDR2: ENHRY, SYGVKD. The CDR3 DNA reads as TGTGCCATCAGTGAGGAATTTCAGGGGTGGTTTTCCTACGAGCAGTACTTC. This encodes CAISEEFQGWFSYEQYF.

The chain is built from TRBV10-1 and TRBJ1-1; unclear D gene. The CDR3 sequence is 13 residues long. Per germline, CDR1 WNHNN and CDR2 SYGVQD (reference sequence). The germline V and J ends were trimmed by 2 bases and 0 bases, with 4 bases remaining between them. The CDR3 loop reads CASSEGVNTEAFF. The CDR3 coding sequence is TGCGCCAGCAGTGAGGGTGTGAACACTGAAGCTTTCTTT.

V and J are TRBV5-1 and TRBJ1-4, with TRBD1 matching over 7 bases. This CDR3 is built from 15 residues. Trimming removed 0 bases from V and 9 bases from J; junction bases left unmatched: 8. Germline V gene data show CDR1 as SGHRS and CDR2 as YFSETQ. The CDR3 reads CASSLVGQLGQKLFF. The CDR3 region has the DNA TGCGCCAGCAGCTTGGTGGGACAGCTGGGGCAAAAACTGTTTTTT. The variable domain in full, completed from reference TRBV5-1 and TRBJ1-4, reads KAGVTQTPRYLIKTRGQQVTLSCSPISGHRSVSWYQQTPGQGLQFLFEYFSETQRNKGNFPGRFSGRQFSNSRSEMNVSTLELGDSALYLCASSLVGQLGQKLFFGSGTQLSVL.

The V and J genes are TRBV4-1 and TRBJ2-1; weak D call: TRBD2 (6 bases). The CDR3 extends over 18 amino acids. V was pared by 2 bases and J by 0 bases, with 17 bases between. Per germline, CDR1 MGHRA and CDR2 YSYEKL. CDR3 sequence (DNA): TGCGCCAGCAGCCAATGGTTGGGGGGACCGAGCTCCTACAATGAGCAGTTCTTC. It yields the protein CASSQWLGGPSSYNEQFF.